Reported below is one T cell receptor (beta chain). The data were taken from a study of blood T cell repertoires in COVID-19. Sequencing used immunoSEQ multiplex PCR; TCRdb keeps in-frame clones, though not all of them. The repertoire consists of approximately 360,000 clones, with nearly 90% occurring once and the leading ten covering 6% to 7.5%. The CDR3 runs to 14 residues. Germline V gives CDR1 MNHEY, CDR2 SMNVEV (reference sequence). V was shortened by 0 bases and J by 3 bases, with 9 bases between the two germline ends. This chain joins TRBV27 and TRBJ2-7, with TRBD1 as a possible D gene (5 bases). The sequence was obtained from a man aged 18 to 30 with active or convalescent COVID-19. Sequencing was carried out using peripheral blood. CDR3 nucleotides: TGTGCCAGCAGTTTATCGAGGCAGGGCTACGAGCAGTACTTC. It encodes CASSLSRQGYEQYF.